Shown below are 10 T cell receptor beta chains from a single sample sequenced in a study of CD8 T cells in Susac syndrome. An amount of RNA that ranged from about 0.45 to 1 ug was reverse transcribed with random hexamers. TCRdb reprocessed the immunoSEQ multiplex PCR reads via MiXCR and lists one record per CDR3 protein. Of approximately 130,000 distinct CDR3 sequences detected, 90% to 95% appear once; the ten largest clones hold approximately 0.24%. Sequencing was done on a sample of CD8+ T cells from PBMCs. The receptors shown here come from a human donor with multiple sclerosis.

In DNA form, the CDR3 reads TGTGCCAGCTCCACACAGGGCGAGCAGTACTTC. It is translated as CASSTQGEQYF. This rearrangement joins TRBV27 to TRBJ2-7; a weak D match, TRBD1 (6 bases). The CDR3 totals 11 residues. Germline V gene lookup returns CDR1 MNHEY and CDR2 SMNVEV (reference sequence). V was shortened by 8 bases and J by 6 bases, with 11 bases between the two germline ends.

This clonotype was counted once. The chain carries TRBV7-6 and TRBJ2-2; tentatively, D is TRBD2 (6 bases). This CDR3 spans 13 amino acids. With 10 bases removed from V and 7 bases from J, the gap between germline ends came to 16 bases. Germline V gives CDR1 SGHVS, CDR2 FNYEAQ. CDR3 in amino acids: CAIKGTWGGELFF. The CDR3 DNA reads as TGTGCCATCAAAGGGACTTGGGGCGGGGAGCTGTTTTTT.

The chain recombines TRBV27 with TRBJ1-2, with a weak D call TRBD1 (6 bases). Per the germline V gene, CDR1 is MNHEY and CDR2 is SMNVEV (reference sequence). V gave up 4 bases and J gave up 8 bases, with 23 bases separating them. This CDR3 region has 16 residues. The CDR3 here is CASSSLTGADLWGYTF. The DNA for the CDR3 is TGTGCCAGCAGTTCCCTGACAGGTGCTGATCTATGGGGCTACACCTTC.

J is TRBJ2-6 and V is TRBV2, with a possible D match to TRBD2 (5 bases). Germline V CDR1 and CDR2: SNHLY, FYNNEI. V was clipped by 3 bases and J by 4 bases, with 13 bases between them. This CDR3 is 16 amino acids long. The CDR3 region has the DNA TGTGCCAGCAGTGACGAGTCGGGATCAGGGGCCAACGTCCTGACTTTC. This codes for CASSDESGSGANVLTF. The whole variable domain, remainder taken from reference TRBV2 and TRBJ2-6, is EPEVTQTPSHQVTQMGQEVILRCVPISNHLYFYWYRQILGQKVEFLVSFYNNEISEKSEIFDDQFSVERPDGSNFTLKIRSTKLEDSAMYFCASSDESGSGANVLTFGAGSRLTVL.

V gene TRBV10-3 combines with J gene TRBJ2-7, with TRBD1 matching over 9 bases. Germline trimming cut 3 bases from V and 7 bases from J; bases unmatched to any gene: 22. The germline V gene has CDR1 ENHRY and CDR2 SYGVKD. The CDR3 is made up of 19 amino acids. The CDR3, as DNA: TGTGCCATCAGTGATCGGACAGGGGCGTTTTATCTCAACCCAAGAGAGCAGTACTTC. Its protein product is CAISDRTGAFYLNPREQYF.

The chain employs TRBV5-1 and TRBJ2-7; 7 bases align to TRBD1. This CDR3 region has 13 residues. The V gene end was trimmed by 2 bases and the J gene end by 5 bases; junction bases not matched to a gene: 4. The germline gives CDR1 SGHRS, CDR2 YFSETQ. The CDR3: CASSFLGQNEQYF. CDR3 DNA sequence: TGCGCCAGCAGCTTCCTGGGACAGAACGAGCAGTACTTC.

J is TRBJ2-5 and V is TRBV15, with D tentatively TRBD1 or TRBD2 (5 bases each). The CDR3 runs 15 residues. Deletions cut 3 bases from V and 5 bases from J, with 16 bases between. Germline CDR1 is LNHNV and CDR2 is YYDKDF (reference sequence). CDR3 residues: CATSRTGTFQETQYF. Here the CDR3 DNA reads TGTGCCACCAGCAGGACCGGGACGTTCCAGGAGACCCAGTACTTC.

This chain connects TRBV28 to TRBJ2-7, with 7 bases fitting TRBD2. V trimming: 6 bases; J trimming: 5 bases; junction bases outside the gene matches: 7. The CDR3 extends over 13 amino acids. Per the germline V gene, CDR1 is MDHEN and CDR2 is SYDVKM. Written as DNA, the CDR3 is TGTGCCAGCAGGCCTCGGGGGGTGGACGAGCAGTACTTC. Protein: CASRPRGVDEQYF.

This chain uses TRBV28 with TRBJ2-5, with 13 bases matching TRBD2. Germline CDR1 MDHEN, CDR2 SYDVKM. CDR3 length: 14 residues. V lost 10 bases and J lost 4; bases outside the gene matches: 6. Here the CDR3 DNA reads TGTGCCATACGACTAGCGGGAGGAGGAGAGACCCAGTACTTC. Its protein product is CAIRLAGGGETQYF.

The chain couples TRBV28 to TRBJ2-1, with 9 bases identical to TRBD2. This CDR3 is 18 amino acids long. V trimming: 6 bases; J trimming: 7 bases; junction bases outside the gene matches: 19. Per germline, CDR1 MDHEN and CDR2 SYDVKM. This CDR3 reads CASSSTGVIAGEKNEQFF. For the CDR3, the DNA is TGTGCCAGCAGCTCCACAGGGGTGATAGCGGGAGAGAAGAATGAGCAGTTCTTC.